This note documents a single TCR beta chain sequence. Its specificity is unknown. Quantitative 5'-RACE with molecular barcodes generated TCR beta libraries. Each CDR3 protein gets one entry after TCRdb re-called the 5' RACE reads with MiXCR. Of roughly 700,000 distinct CDR3 sequences detected, around 20% appear once; the ten largest clones hold around 19%. The data derive from a study of CD8 T cells in ankylosing spondylitis. General study points: Characteristic, it appeared, of ankylosing spondylitis blood was a TCR beta motif of roughly 8 highly homologous variants. Reportedly, significant enrichment of disease-linked clones occurred in matched ankylosing spondylitis synovial fluid. With a CD8+ phenotype, disease-linked clones were relatively rare in peripheral blood. Several of the motif variants were reported before in synovial fluid and blood from reactive arthritis.

The junction had 10 bases not matched to a gene; V was cut back by 7 bases and J by 1 base. This CDR3 is built from 18 residues. Germline V gene sequence: CDR1 SGHAT, CDR2 FQNNGV. This chain links TRBV11-2 with TRBJ2-7, with 16 nucleotides matching TRBD2. This receptor was taken from a male donor with ankylosing spondylitis. Sequencing input: blood, either unsorted or a sorted T cell fraction (not recorded which). The chain's CDR3 is CASTLGLAGGIKSYEQYF. The CDR3 bases are TGTGCCAGCACCTTGGGACTAGCGGGGGGGATAAAGTCCTACGAGCAGTACTTC.